This entry concerns a single TCR beta chain. Its matching antigen is unknown. The data were produced by immunoSEQ multiplex PCR, yet TCRdb's version contains in-frame clones alone and is incomplete. The sample carries 57,000 or so clones, roughly 87% recorded once. The data were obtained in a study of OX40 agonist ivuxolimab in advanced cancers. Study-level information: A male proportion of about 80% was recorded, with mean age approximately 57 years and range roughly 23 to 79. Study findings and constraints: Doses of 0.1 to 3.0 mg/kg were accompanied by clonal expansion of CD4+ and CD8+ blood T cells by week 6.

V lost 3 bases and J 0 bases, leaving 8 bases between the germline ends. The CDR3 is 14 residues long. Germline V lookup: CDR1 SGHTA, CDR2 FQGNSA. The sequencing here drew on CD4+ or CD8+ T cells sorted from blood, taken in a trial of the OX40 agonist ivuxolimab. J is TRBJ2-5 and V is TRBV7-2, with D possibly matching TRBD2 (5 bases). This TCR was recovered from an adult with an advanced solid tumor such as melanoma, head and neck, liver or kidney cancer. The CDR3 DNA is TGTGCCAGCAGCTTCGCCGGGAACCAAGAGACCCAGTACTTC. Translated: CASSFAGNQETQYF.